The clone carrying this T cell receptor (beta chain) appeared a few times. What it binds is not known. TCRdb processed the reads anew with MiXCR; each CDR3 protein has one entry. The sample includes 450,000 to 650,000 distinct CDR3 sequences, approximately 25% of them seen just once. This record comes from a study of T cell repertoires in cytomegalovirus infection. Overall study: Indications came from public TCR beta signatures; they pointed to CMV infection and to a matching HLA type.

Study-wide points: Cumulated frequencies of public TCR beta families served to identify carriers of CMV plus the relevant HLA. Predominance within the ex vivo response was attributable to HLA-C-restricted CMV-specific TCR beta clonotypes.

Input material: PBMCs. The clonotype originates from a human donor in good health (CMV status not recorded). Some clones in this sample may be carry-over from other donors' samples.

CDR3 bases: TGTGCCAGCAGGTGGTTAGCGGGGGACACGGGGACGCAGTATTTT. Protein: CASRWLAGDTGTQYF. This rearrangement joins TRBV11-2 to TRBJ2-3, with 9 bases fitting TRBD2. The CDR3 is 15 amino acids. V lost 6 bases to trimming and J lost 9 bases; unmatched junction nucleotides: 13. CDR1 and CDR2 from the germline V gene are SGHAT and FQNNGV.